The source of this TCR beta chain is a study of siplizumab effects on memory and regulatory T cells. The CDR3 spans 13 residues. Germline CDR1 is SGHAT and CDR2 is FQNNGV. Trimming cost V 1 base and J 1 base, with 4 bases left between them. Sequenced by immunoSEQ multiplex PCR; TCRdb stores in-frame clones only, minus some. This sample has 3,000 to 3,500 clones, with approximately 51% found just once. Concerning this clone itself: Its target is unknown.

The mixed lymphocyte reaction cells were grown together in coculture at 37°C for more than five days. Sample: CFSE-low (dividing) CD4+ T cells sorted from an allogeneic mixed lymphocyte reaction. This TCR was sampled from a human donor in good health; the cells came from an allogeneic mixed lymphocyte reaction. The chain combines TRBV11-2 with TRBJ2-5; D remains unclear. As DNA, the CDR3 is TGTGCCAGCAGCTTAGTGCGCCAAGAGACCCAGTACTTC. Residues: CASSLVRQETQYF.